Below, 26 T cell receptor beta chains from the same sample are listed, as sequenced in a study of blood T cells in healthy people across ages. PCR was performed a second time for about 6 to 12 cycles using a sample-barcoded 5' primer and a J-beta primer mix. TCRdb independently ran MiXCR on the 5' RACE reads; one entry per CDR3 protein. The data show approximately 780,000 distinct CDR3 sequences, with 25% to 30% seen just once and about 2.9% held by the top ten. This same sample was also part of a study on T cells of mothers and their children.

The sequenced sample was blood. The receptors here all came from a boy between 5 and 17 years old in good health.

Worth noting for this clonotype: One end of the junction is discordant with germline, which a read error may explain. The CDR3 DNA is TGTGCCAGCAGCGCGACTAGCGGGGGTCAAGGGACCCAGTACTTC. Its protein product is CASSATSGGQGTQYF. The chain joins TRBV2 to TRBJ2-5; 12 bases agree with TRBD2. CDR1 is SNHLY and CDR2 is FYNNEI in the germline V gene. The CDR3 is 15 amino acids.

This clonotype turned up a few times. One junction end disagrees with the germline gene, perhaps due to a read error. This CDR3 reads CANSGSGLGRTQYF. The CDR3 nucleotides are TGCGCCAACAGCGGATCAGGGTTGGGAAGGACCCAGTACTTC. This sequence joins TRBV5-1 and TRBJ2-5; D assignment may be TRBD1 or TRBD2 (5 bases each). This CDR3 has 14 amino acids. Looked up from germline, CDR1 is SGHRS and CDR2 is YFSETQ.

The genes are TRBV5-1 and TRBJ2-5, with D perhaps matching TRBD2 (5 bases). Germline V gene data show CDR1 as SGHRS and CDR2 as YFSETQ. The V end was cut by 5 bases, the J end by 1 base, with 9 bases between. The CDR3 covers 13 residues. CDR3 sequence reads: CASSWRSQETQYF. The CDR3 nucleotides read TGCGCCAGCAGTTGGAGGAGCCAAGAGACCCAGTACTTC.

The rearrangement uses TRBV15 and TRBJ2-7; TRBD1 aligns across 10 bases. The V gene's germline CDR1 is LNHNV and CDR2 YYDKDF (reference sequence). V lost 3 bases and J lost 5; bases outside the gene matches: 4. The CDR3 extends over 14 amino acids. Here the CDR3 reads CATSSTGTGDEQYF. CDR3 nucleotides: TGTGCCACCAGCAGTACTGGGACAGGGGACGAGCAGTACTTC. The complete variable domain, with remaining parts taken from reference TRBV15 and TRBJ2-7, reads DAMVIQNPRYQVTQFGKPVTLSCSQTLNHNVMYWYQQKSSQAPKLLFHYYDKDFNNEADTPDNFQSRRPNTSFCFLDIRSPGLGDTAMYLCATSSTGTGDEQYFGPGTRLTVT.

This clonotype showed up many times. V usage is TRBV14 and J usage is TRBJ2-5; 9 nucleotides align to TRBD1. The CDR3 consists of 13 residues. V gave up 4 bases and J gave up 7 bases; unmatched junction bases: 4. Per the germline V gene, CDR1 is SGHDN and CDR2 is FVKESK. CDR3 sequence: CASSPDRGRTQYF. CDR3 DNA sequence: TGTGCCAGCAGCCCGGACAGGGGTAGGACCCAGTACTTC.

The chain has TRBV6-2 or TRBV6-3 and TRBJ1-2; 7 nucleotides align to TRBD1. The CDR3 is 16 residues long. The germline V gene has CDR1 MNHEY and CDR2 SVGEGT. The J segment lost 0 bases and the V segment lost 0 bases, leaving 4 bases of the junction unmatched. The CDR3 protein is CASSYSRTGSNYGYTF. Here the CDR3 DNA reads TGTGCCAGCAGTTACTCGCGGACAGGATCTAACTATGGCTACACCTTC.

The DNA of the CDR3 is TGTGCCAGCAGCCATCTAAGGACAGGGTCAGGTTACTCCGGGGAGCTGTTTTTT. Residues: CASSHLRTGSGYSGELFF. The genes are TRBV4-2 and TRBJ2-2; 8 nucleotides agree with TRBD1. Germline loops: CDR1 LGHNA, CDR2 YNFKEQ. With 3 bases clipped from V and 6 bases from J, the junction kept 15 bases outside the gene matches. This CDR3 region has 18 residues.

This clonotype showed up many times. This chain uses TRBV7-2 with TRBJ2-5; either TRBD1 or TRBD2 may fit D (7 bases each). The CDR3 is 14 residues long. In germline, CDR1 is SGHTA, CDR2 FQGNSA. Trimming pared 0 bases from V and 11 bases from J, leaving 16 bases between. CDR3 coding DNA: TGTGCCAGCAGCTTAGCCTCAGGGGGAGGGGAGCAGTACTTC. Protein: CASSLASGGGEQYF.

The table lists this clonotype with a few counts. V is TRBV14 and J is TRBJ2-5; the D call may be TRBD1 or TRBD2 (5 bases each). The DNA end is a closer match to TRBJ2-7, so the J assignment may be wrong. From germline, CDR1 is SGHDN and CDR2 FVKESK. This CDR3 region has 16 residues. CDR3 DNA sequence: TGTGCCAGCAGCCAAGGGGGGAATTCTTGGGCATACGAGCAGTACTTC. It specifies CASSQGGNSWAYEQYF.

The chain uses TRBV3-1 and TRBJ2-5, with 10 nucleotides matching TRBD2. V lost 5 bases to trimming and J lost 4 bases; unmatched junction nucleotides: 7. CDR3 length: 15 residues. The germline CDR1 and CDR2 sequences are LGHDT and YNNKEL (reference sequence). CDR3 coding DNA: TGTGCCAGCAGCAATCCGGGACTAGCGCGAGAGACCCAGTACTTC. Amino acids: CASSNPGLARETQYF.

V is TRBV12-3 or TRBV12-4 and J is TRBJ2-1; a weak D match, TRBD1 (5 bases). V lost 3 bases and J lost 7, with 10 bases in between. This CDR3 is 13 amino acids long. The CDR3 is CASSLQTANEQFF. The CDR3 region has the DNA TGTGCCAGCAGTTTGCAGACAGCGAATGAGCAGTTCTTC.

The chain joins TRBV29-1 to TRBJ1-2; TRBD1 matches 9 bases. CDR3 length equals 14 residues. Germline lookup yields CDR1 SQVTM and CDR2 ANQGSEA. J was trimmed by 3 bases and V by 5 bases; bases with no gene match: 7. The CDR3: CSVFTRDRDYGYTF. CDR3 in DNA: TGCAGCGTTTTCACCCGGGACAGGGACTATGGCTACACCTTC.

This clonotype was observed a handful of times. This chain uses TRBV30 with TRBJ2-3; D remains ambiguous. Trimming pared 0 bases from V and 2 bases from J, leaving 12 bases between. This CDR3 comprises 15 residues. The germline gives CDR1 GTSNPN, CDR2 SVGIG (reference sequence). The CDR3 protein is CAWSVVSSVTDTQYF. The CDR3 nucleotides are TGTGCCTGGAGTGTAGTAAGTTCGGTCACAGATACGCAGTATTTT.

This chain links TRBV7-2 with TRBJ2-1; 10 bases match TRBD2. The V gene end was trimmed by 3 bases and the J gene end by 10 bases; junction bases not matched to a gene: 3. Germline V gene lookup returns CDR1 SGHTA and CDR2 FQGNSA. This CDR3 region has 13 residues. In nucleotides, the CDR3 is TGTGCCAGCAGCTTGGGACTAGCGCGGGAGCAGTTCTTC. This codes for CASSLGLAREQFF.

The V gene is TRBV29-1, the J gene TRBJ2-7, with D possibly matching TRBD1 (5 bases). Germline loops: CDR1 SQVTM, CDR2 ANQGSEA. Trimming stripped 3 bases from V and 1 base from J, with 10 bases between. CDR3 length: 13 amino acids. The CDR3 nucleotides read TGCAGCGTTGAGTCCAGGGTTTCCTACGAGCAGTACTTC. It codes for CSVESRVSYEQYF.

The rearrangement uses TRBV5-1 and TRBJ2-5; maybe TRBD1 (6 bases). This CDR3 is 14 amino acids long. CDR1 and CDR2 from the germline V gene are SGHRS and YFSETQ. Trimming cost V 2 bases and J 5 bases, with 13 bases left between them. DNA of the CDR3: TGCGCCAGCAGCTTTCAGACAGGCGTGGAGACCCAGTACTTC. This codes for CASSFQTGVETQYF.

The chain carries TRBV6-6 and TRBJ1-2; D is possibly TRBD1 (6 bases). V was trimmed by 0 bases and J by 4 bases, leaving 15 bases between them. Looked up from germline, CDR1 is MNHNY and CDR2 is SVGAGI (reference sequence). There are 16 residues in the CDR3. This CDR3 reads CASSYSGGGHLYGYTF. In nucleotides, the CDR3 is TGTGCCAGCAGTTACTCCGGCGGGGGACATCTCTATGGCTACACCTTC.

The CDR3 sequence: CSVETLGVFGGEAFF. The CDR3 bases are TGCAGCGTTGAAACGCTGGGAGTTTTTGGGGGGGAAGCTTTCTTT. This chain links TRBV29-1 with TRBJ1-1; possible D gene TRBD1, 5 bases. The CDR3 consists of 15 residues. CDR1 is SQVTM and CDR2 is ANQGSEA in the germline V gene. V was trimmed by 2 bases and J by 8 bases, leaving 21 bases between them.

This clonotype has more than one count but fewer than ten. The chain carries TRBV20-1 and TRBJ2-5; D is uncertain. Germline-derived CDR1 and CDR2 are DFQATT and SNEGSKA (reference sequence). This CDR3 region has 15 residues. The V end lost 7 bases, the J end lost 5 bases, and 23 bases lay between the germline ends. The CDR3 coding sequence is TGCAGTGGGGCACCTACGGGCAAGCAAAGGGAGACCCAGTACTTC. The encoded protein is CSGAPTGKQRETQYF.

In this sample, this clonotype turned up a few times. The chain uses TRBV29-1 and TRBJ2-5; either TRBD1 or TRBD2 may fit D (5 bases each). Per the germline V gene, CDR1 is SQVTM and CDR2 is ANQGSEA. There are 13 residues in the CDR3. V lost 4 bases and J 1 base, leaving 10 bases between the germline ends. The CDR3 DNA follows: TGCAGCGTTGCGGGGCAGAGCCAAGAGACCCAGTACTTC. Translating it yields CSVAGQSQETQYF. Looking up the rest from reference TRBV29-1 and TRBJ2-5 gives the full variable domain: SAVISQKPSRDICQRGTSLTIQCQVDSQVTMMFWYRQQPGQSLTLIATANQGSEATYESGFVIDKFPISRPNLTFSTLTVSNMSPEDSSIYLCSVAGQSQETQYFGPGTRLLVL.

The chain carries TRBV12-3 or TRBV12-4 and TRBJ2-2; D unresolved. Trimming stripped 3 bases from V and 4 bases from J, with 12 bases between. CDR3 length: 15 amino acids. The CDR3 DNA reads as TGTGCCAGCAGTTTGGACCGATGGGGCACCGGGGAGCTGTTTTTT. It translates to CASSLDRWGTGELFF.

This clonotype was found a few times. The CDR3 DNA reads as TGTGCCAGCAGCTTAGCGGGGAGCACTAACTATGGCTACACCTTC. It encodes CASSLAGSTNYGYTF. This chain joins TRBV7-9 and TRBJ1-2; D not resolved. The germline gives CDR1 SEHNR, CDR2 FQNEAQ (reference sequence). The CDR3 covers 15 residues. V lost 0 bases and J 0 bases, leaving 8 bases between the germline ends.

The CDR3 region has the DNA TGTGCCAGCACAGAGCGGGGAGATACGCAGTATTTT. Its translation is CASTERGDTQYF. J is TRBJ2-3 and V is TRBV6-6, with 7 bases that match TRBD2. The junction had 3 bases not matched to a gene; V was cut back by 7 bases and J by 5 bases. This CDR3 spans 12 amino acids. CDR1 MNHNY and CDR2 SVGAGI come from the germline V gene (reference sequence).

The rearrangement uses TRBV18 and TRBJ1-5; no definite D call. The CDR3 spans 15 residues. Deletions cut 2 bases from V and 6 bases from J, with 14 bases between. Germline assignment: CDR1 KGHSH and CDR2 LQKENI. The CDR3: CASSPGGEKIQPQHF. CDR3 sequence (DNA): TGTGCCAGCTCACCAGGCGGGGAGAAAATTCAGCCCCAGCATTTT.

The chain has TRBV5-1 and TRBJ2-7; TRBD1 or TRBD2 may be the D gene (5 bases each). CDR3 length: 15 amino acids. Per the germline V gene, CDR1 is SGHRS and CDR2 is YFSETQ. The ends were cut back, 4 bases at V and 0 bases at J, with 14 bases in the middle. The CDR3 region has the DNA TGCGCCAGCAGCAATGGCAGGGAGCCCTCCTACGAGCAGTACTTC. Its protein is CASSNGREPSYEQYF.

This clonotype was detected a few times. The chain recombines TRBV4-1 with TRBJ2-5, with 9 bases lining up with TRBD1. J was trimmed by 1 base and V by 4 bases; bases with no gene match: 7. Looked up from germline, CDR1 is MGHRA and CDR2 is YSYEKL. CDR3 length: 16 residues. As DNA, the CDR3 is TGCGCCAGCAGCCCCTCTTGGACAGGGGTCCAAGAGACCCAGTACTTC. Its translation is CASSPSWTGVQETQYF.